This TCR beta chain was recovered during a study of blood T cell repertoires in COVID-19. Whole-study context: Nucleic acid was either cDNA or gDNA, and it came from T cells, B-cell-depleted T cells, or PBMCs.

Germline assignment: CDR1 SGHDN and CDR2 FVKESK. V was clipped by 0 bases and J by 10 bases; unmatched bases: 6. This CDR3 has 15 residues. The protocol was immunoSEQ multiplex PCR, while the TCRdb copy is restricted to in-frame clones and leaves out a portion. The sample has approximately 180,000 clones, 75% to 80% seen once. The chain links TRBV14 to TRBJ2-1; 10 bases align to TRBD2. Source material: peripheral blood. The sequence was obtained from an older woman with acute or convalescent COVID-19. Written as DNA, the CDR3 is TGTGCCAGCAGCCAAGACAGCGGGAGGGCCTGGGAGCAGTTCTTC. It codes for CASSQDSGRAWEQFF.